These 9 T cell receptor beta chains share one sample of origin, sequenced in a study of response to subunit inactivated influenza vaccine. TCRdb ran MiXCR on the RT-PCR reads and lists one entry per CDR3 protein. The sample has 150,000 to 200,000 distinct CDR3 sequences, roughly a tenth seen once. The sequencing used non-naive T cells sorted from PBMCs, collected about 6 weeks after vaccination. These receptors were obtained from a man over 45 who received an inactivated influenza vaccine.

Ten or more counts support this clonotype. The J gene is TRBJ2-4, the V gene TRBV4-3; TRBD1 is a possible D gene (6 bases). V was pared by 3 bases and J by 0 bases, with 12 bases between. Germline assignment: CDR1 LGHNA and CDR2 YSLEER. The CDR3 is made up of 16 amino acids. CDR3 DNA: TGCGCCAGCAGCCATGCTGAAGGGGGAGCCAAAAACATTCAGTACTTC. The encoded protein is CASSHAEGGAKNIQYF.

This clonotype has more than one count but fewer than ten. This rearrangement joins TRBV20-1 to TRBJ2-1, with D unclear. The CDR3 spans 13 residues. The germline V gene encodes CDR1 DFQATT and CDR2 SNEGSKA (reference sequence). Trimming took 3 bases from V and 3 from J, leaving 9 bases between them. CDR3 residues: CSARGSDYNEQFF. CDR3 coding DNA: TGCAGTGCTAGGGGCTCCGACTACAATGAGCAGTTCTTC.

This clonotype has more than one count but fewer than ten. The chain combines TRBV28 with TRBJ2-3; D gene ambiguous. The V gene's germline CDR1 is MDHEN and CDR2 SYDVKM. The CDR3 spans 11 residues. The ends were cut back, 5 bases at V and 9 bases at J, with 9 bases in the middle. CDR3 in amino acids: CASSNRVTQYF. CDR3 in DNA: TGTGCCAGCAGTAACCGGGTAACGCAGTATTTT.

The J gene is TRBJ1-5, the V gene TRBV20-1, with D unclear. The germline V and J ends were trimmed by 6 bases and 2 bases, with 8 bases remaining between them. The CDR3 runs to 12 residues. Germline CDR1 DFQATT, CDR2 SNEGSKA (reference sequence). The CDR3 region is CSAGGGNQPQHF. CDR3 nucleotides: TGCAGTGCGGGCGGTGGCAATCAGCCCCAGCATTTT.

The table lists this clonotype with a few counts. The gene calls are TRBV9 and TRBJ2-5, with D possibly matching TRBD2 (6 bases). The V end lost 1 base, the J end lost 2 bases, and 12 bases lay between the germline ends. Germline values: CDR1 SGDLS, CDR2 YYNGEE. The CDR3 is 15 amino acids. The CDR3 nucleotides are TGTGCCAGCAGCGTATCCCCCGGGGGACAAGAGACCCAGTACTTC. It codes for CASSVSPGGQETQYF.

This clonotype was counted at least ten times. This chain links TRBV5-1 with TRBJ2-1; 8 nucleotides align to TRBD2. The CDR3 is 14 residues long. With 4 bases clipped from V and 7 bases from J, the junction kept 7 bases outside the gene matches. Germline V gene data show CDR1 as SGHRS and CDR2 as YFSETQ. In DNA form, the CDR3 reads TGCGCCAGCAGCCGGCGGGGGGCAGAGAATGAGCAGTTCTTC. This translates into CASSRRGAENEQFF.

This clonotype was detected a few times. The chain employs TRBV7-2 and TRBJ2-3; 16 bases are shared with TRBD2. CDR1 and CDR2 from the germline V gene are SGHTA and FQGNSA. The J segment lost 4 bases and the V segment lost 5 bases, leaving 6 bases of the junction unmatched. This CDR3 is 17 amino acids long. This CDR3 is CASSLGLAGGGADTQYF. CDR3 nucleotides: TGTGCCAGCAGCCTGGGACTAGCGGGAGGGGGGGCAGATACGCAGTATTTT.

In its sample, this clonotype was seen many times. The chain has TRBV12-3 or TRBV12-4 and TRBJ1-4; 7 nucleotides agree with TRBD1. The J segment lost 5 bases and the V segment lost 7 bases, leaving 10 bases of the junction unmatched. There are 15 residues in the CDR3. DNA for the CDR3: TGTGCCAGCACCAAAGACAGGGTGTGGAATGAAAAACTGTTTTTT. The encoded protein is CASTKDRVWNEKLFF.

This clonotype was counted a few times. The chain uses TRBV7-9 and TRBJ1-1; D possibly corresponds to TRBD1 (6 bases). The CDR3 length is 14 residues. Trimming pared 1 base from V and 3 bases from J, leaving 9 bases between. Germline V gene lookup returns CDR1 SEHNR and CDR2 FQNEAQ (reference sequence). The CDR3 nucleotides are TGTGCCAGCAGCTTAGGGGACATATACACTGAAGCTTTCTTT. As protein: CASSLGDIYTEAFF.